One and the same sample provided the 30 T cell receptor beta chains below, sequenced in a study of response to subunit inactivated influenza vaccine. TCRdb reprocessed the RT-PCR reads with MiXCR, giving one entry per CDR3 protein. The sample yields 550,000 to 800,000 distinct CDR3 sequences, around 14% seen once. Source: PBMCs from blood, taken approximately 13 days after vaccination. Receptors originate from a middle-aged man who received an inactivated influenza vaccine.

This clonotype has just a few counts. This chain uses TRBV5-1 with TRBJ2-7; perhaps TRBD2 as D (6 bases). Germline V lookup: CDR1 SGHRS, CDR2 YFSETQ. The V gene lost 3 bases and the J gene lost 4 bases, with 8 bases spanning the gap. The CDR3 loop spans 12 amino acids. The DNA for the CDR3 is TGCGCCAGCAGCTCGGGAGAGTACGAGCAGTACTTC. It yields the protein CASSSGEYEQYF.

The chain couples TRBV5-1 to TRBJ2-2; D remains unclear. Germline values: CDR1 SGHRS, CDR2 YFSETQ. V was cut by 0 bases and J by 4 bases, with 10 bases left in between. The CDR3 spans 15 residues. CDR3 protein: CASSLAAGSTGELFF. CDR3 nucleotides: TGCGCCAGCAGCTTGGCGGCAGGAAGCACCGGGGAGCTGTTTTTT. The full variable domain, rest sourced from reference TRBV5-1 and TRBJ2-2, is KAGVTQTPRYLIKTRGQQVTLSCSPISGHRSVSWYQQTPGQGLQFLFEYFSETQRNKGNFPGRFSGRQFSNSRSEMNVSTLELGDSALYLCASSLAAGSTGELFFGEGSRLTVL.

The rearrangement links TRBV6-2 or TRBV6-3 to TRBJ2-7; TRBD1 might be the D (5 bases). Germline V gene data show CDR1 as MNHEY and CDR2 as SVGEGT. The CDR3 spans 13 residues. V dropped 6 bases and J dropped 3 bases, with 12 bases sitting between them. The CDR3 DNA reads as TGTGCCAGCAGCCCCGGACATCACTACGAGCAGTACTTC. It yields the protein CASSPGHHYEQYF.

The chain uses TRBV5-1 and TRBJ2-6; D is unclear. With 1 base removed from V and 0 bases from J, the gap between germline ends came to 5 bases. CDR1 SGHRS and CDR2 YFSETQ come from the germline V gene. This CDR3 has 15 amino acids. The CDR3 protein is CASSLRASGANVLTF. CDR3 sequence (DNA): TGCGCCAGCAGCTTGAGGGCCTCTGGGGCCAACGTCCTGACTTTC.

This clonotype was seen more than once but under ten times. The V call is TRBV2, the J call TRBJ2-5; possibly TRBD1 for D (5 bases). Trimming cost V 2 bases and J 7 bases, with 14 bases left between them. CDR1 is SNHLY, CDR2 FYNNEI, per germline. The CDR3 is 14 amino acids. CDR3 protein: CASSENSLRVTQYF. The DNA for the CDR3 is TGTGCCAGCAGTGAAAACAGCCTCAGGGTGACCCAGTACTTC.

This clonotype was found a few times. The chain recombines TRBV28 with TRBJ2-1; 9 bases line up with TRBD2. The CDR3 has 14 residues. J lost 0 bases, V lost 8 bases, and 2 bases had no gene match. Germline V gene sequence: CDR1 MDHEN, CDR2 SYDVKM. The CDR3 protein is CASLAGSSYNEQFF. DNA for the CDR3: TGTGCCAGCCTAGCGGGGAGCTCCTACAATGAGCAGTTCTTC.

This clonotype was detected only a few times. The chain employs TRBV7-2 and TRBJ2-1; 8 nucleotides match TRBD2. Trimming took 3 bases from V and 7 from J; bases not matched to a gene: 5. Germline V lookup: CDR1 SGHTA, CDR2 FQGNSA. There are 14 residues in the CDR3. CDR3 DNA: TGTGCCAGCAGCTTGACGGGGGGGCGGAATGAGCAGTTCTTC. This gives the protein CASSLTGGRNEQFF.

The chain couples TRBV5-5 to TRBJ1-6, with TRBD1 as a possible D gene (5 bases). This CDR3 has 15 residues. Trimming took 4 bases from V and 5 from J, leaving 13 bases between them. In germline, CDR1 is SGHKS, CDR2 YYEKEE (reference sequence). The CDR3 DNA is TGTGCCAGCAGCCCCGAGTGGGGCGATAATTCACCCCTCCACTTT. Translation gives CASSPEWGDNSPLHF.

This clonotype was found a few times. This sequence joins TRBV20-1 and TRBJ1-5; TRBD1 matches 9 bases. Germline V gene sequence: CDR1 DFQATT, CDR2 SNEGSKA (reference sequence). V gave up 3 bases and J gave up 5 bases; unmatched junction bases: 8. This CDR3 contains 15 residues. Written as DNA, the CDR3 is TGCAGTGCTAGCCAACCTAACAGGGGGCATCAGCCCCAGCATTTT. Residues: CSASQPNRGHQPQHF.

The rearrangement links TRBV24-1 to TRBJ2-3, with TRBD2 matching over 11 bases. Germline assignment: CDR1 KGHDR and CDR2 SFDVKD. CDR3 length equals 19 residues. Losses at the gene ends were 6 bases for V and 1 base for J; bases not matched to a gene: 14. As DNA, the CDR3 is TGTGCCACCAGTAGTAGGCCGGGACTAGCGGAGCCCCGCACAGATACGCAGTATTTT. Residues: CATSSRPGLAEPRTDTQYF.

The chain uses TRBV20-1 and TRBJ2-3; D uncertain. Trimming left V 6 bases short and J 0 bases short, with 13 bases between. CDR1 and CDR2 from the germline V gene are DFQATT and SNEGSKA (reference sequence). This CDR3 spans 14 amino acids. The CDR3 spells CSALIPTSTDTQYF. The CDR3 DNA reads as TGCAGTGCACTGATTCCTACTAGCACAGATACGCAGTATTTT.

This clonotype has more than one count but fewer than ten. One end of the junction is discordant with germline, which a read error may explain. The chain is built from TRBV3-1 and TRBJ2-4; TRBD1 agrees at 7 bases. This CDR3 comprises 12 residues. Germline values: CDR1 LGHDT, CDR2 YNNKEL (reference sequence). CDR3 in amino acids: CASSQADRDMNF. CDR3 bases: TGTGCCAGCAGCCAAGCCGACAGGGATATGAACTTC.

This clonotype was counted between two and nine times. This chain connects TRBV5-6 to TRBJ1-5, with TRBD1 as a possible D gene (5 bases). Germline CDR1 and CDR2: SGHDT and YYEEEE. The CDR3 has 15 amino acids. The V end was cut by 0 bases, the J end by 6 bases, with 13 bases between. Written as DNA, the CDR3 is TGTGCCAGCAGCTTGGGGACACCCGCGGTTCAGCCCCAGCATTTT. Its translation is CASSLGTPAVQPQHF.

The chain couples TRBV7-2 to TRBJ2-7; the match to TRBD1 covers 8 bases. J lost 4 bases, V lost 5 bases, and 7 bases had no gene match. The V gene's germline CDR1 is SGHTA and CDR2 FQGNSA. The CDR3 loop spans 14 amino acids. CDR3 DNA: TGTGCCAGCAGCCAAAGGACAGGGCGGTACGAGCAGTACTTC. It translates to CASSQRTGRYEQYF.

This clonotype was observed once. A clone one base away is much larger, so this may be a read error. The V gene is TRBV29-1, the J gene TRBJ2-3; the D gene is possibly TRBD1 (5 bases). In germline, CDR1 is SQVTM, CDR2 ANQGSEA. The CDR3 sequence is 13 residues long. For the CDR3, the DNA is TGCAGCGTTGGTTCCGGCAGCACAGGTACGCAGTATTTT. It translates to CSVGSGSTGTQYF.

This clonotype has more than one count but fewer than ten. The chain uses TRBV11-2 and TRBJ2-2; TRBD1 agrees at 9 bases. Trimming took 4 bases from V and 2 from J; bases not matched to a gene: 5. Germline assignment: CDR1 SGHAT and CDR2 FQNNGV. The CDR3 length is 16 residues. The CDR3 is CASSSTGGRNTGELFF. The DNA of the CDR3 is TGTGCCAGCAGCTCAACAGGGGGCCGTAACACCGGGGAGCTGTTTTTT.

This clonotype was recorded a few times. This chain uses TRBV29-1 with TRBJ2-3; D may be TRBD1 (6 bases). The V gene lost 7 bases and the J gene lost 3 bases, with 23 bases spanning the gap. CDR3 length: 16 amino acids. Per germline, CDR1 SQVTM and CDR2 ANQGSEA. The CDR3, as DNA: TGCAGCGCCCGAAGGGGCTTACAGGGTACGACAGATACGCAGTATTTT. Translated, it gives CSARRGLQGTTDTQYF.

This clonotype was counted between two and nine times. V gene TRBV24-1 combines with J gene TRBJ2-5; D not resolved. Germline V gene sequence: CDR1 KGHDR, CDR2 SFDVKD. Trimming removed 2 bases at V and 2 bases at J, with 11 bases between. This CDR3 is built from 15 residues. CDR3 in amino acids: CATSDSRGGQETQYF. The CDR3, as DNA: TGTGCCACCAGTGATTCCCGAGGCGGTCAAGAGACCCAGTACTTC.

This clonotype was seen repeatedly, ten times or more. The V gene is TRBV27, the J gene TRBJ1-4; D is unresolved. From germline, CDR1 is MNHEY and CDR2 SMNVEV (reference sequence). V dropped 2 bases and J dropped 2 bases, with 9 bases sitting between them. There are 15 residues in the CDR3. In DNA form, the CDR3 reads TGTGCCAGCAGTTTAAGTTCGGGGACTAATGAAAAACTGTTTTTT. As protein: CASSLSSGTNEKLFF.

The rearrangement links TRBV3-1 to TRBJ2-1, with 11 bases that match TRBD2. Germline loops: CDR1 LGHDT, CDR2 YNNKEL (reference sequence). The CDR3 spans 18 residues. Trimming at V came to 0 bases and at J to 4 bases, leaving 8 bases not matched to a gene. CDR3 coding DNA: TGTGCCAGCAGCCAAGATTGGCCTAGCGGGGGGAGTTACAATGAGCAGTTCTTC. It codes for CASSQDWPSGGSYNEQFF.

The rearrangement joins TRBV21-1 to TRBJ2-2; the tabulated D call, TRBD2, remains unverified against the DNA. TRBV21-1 has pseudogene status. This CDR3 has 17 residues. The CDR3 is CASSPKGRDGRTGELFF. The CDR3 region has the DNA TGTGCCAGCAGCCCAAAGGGGAGGGACGGACGGACCGGGGAGCTGTTTTTT.

This clonotype was seen more than once but under ten times. The chain combines TRBV6-1 with TRBJ2-7; a possible D gene is TRBD1 (6 bases). From germline, CDR1 is MNHNS and CDR2 SASEGT. This CDR3 is 15 amino acids long. Trimming pared 2 bases from V and 2 bases from J, leaving 13 bases between. The CDR3 here is CASSEIGGQPYEQYF. The CDR3 region has the DNA TGTGCCAGCAGTGAAATTGGCGGACAGCCCTACGAGCAGTACTTC.

This clonotype has more than one count but fewer than ten. This chain links TRBV7-2 with TRBJ2-7; TRBD2 aligns across 7 bases. CDR3 length: 15 residues. The germline CDR1 and CDR2 sequences are SGHTA and FQGNSA. J was trimmed by 0 bases and V by 5 bases; bases with no gene match: 7. The CDR3: CASSTLRDYSYEQYF. DNA of the CDR3: TGTGCCAGCAGCACGCTCCGGGACTACTCCTACGAGCAGTACTTC.

This clonotype was counted between two and nine times. The V call is TRBV20-1, the J call TRBJ2-7; TRBD1 matches 10 bases. V lost 1 base to trimming and J lost 2 bases; unmatched junction nucleotides: 2. The CDR3 length is 14 residues. CDR1 and CDR2 (germline): DFQATT, SNEGSKA (reference sequence). CDR3 sequence (DNA): TGCAGTGCTAGAGCGGGACAGGGGCCCTACGAGCAGTACTTC. This encodes CSARAGQGPYEQYF.

This clonotype has only a few counts. CDR3: CASSPAARRHEQYF. CDR3 nucleotide sequence: TGTGCCAGCTCACCAGCCGCGCGGCGGCACGAGCAGTACTTC. V gene TRBV18 combines with J gene TRBJ2-7; the D is unclear. The germline V gene encodes CDR1 KGHSH and CDR2 LQKENI. The V end lost 2 bases, the J end lost 5 bases, and 13 bases lay between the germline ends. This CDR3 region has 14 residues.

The gene calls are TRBV3-1 and TRBJ1-1; D ambiguous. This CDR3 region has 16 residues. Germline loops: CDR1 LGHDT, CDR2 YNNKEL (reference sequence). V lost 0 bases and J lost 4, with 15 bases in between. CDR3 DNA: TGTGCCAGCAGCCAAGATCGACGGCCCGAGGGCACTGAAGCTTTCTTT. Translation: CASSQDRRPEGTEAFF. Variable domain in full (rest from reference TRBV3-1 and TRBJ1-1): DTAVSQTPKYLVTQMGNDKSIKCEQNLGHDTMYWYKQDSKKFLKIMFSYNNKELIINETVPNRFSPKSPDKAHLNLHINSLELGDSAVYFCASSQDRRPEGTEAFFGQGTRLTVV.

In this sample, this clonotype turned up a few times. The gene calls are TRBV7-8 and TRBJ2-1; unclear D gene. Germline V gene sequence: CDR1 SGHVS, CDR2 FQNEAQ. The CDR3 is 14 amino acids. Trimming left V 9 bases short and J 5 bases short, with 17 bases between. The CDR3 DNA reads TGTGCCAGTCAACTCTTCGGAATAAACAATGAGCAGTTCTTC. It encodes CASQLFGINNEQFF.

This clonotype was seen more than once but under ten times. The DNA of the CDR3 is TGCGCCAGCAGCCAAGGAGGGACAGGGGCTGATTACAATGAGCAGTTCTTC. Its protein is CASSQGGTGADYNEQFF. V gene TRBV4-1 combines with J gene TRBJ2-1; 10 nucleotides line up with TRBD1. The CDR3 is 17 amino acids. V lost 1 base and J lost 4; bases outside the gene matches: 7. CDR1 is MGHRA, CDR2 YSYEKL, per germline.

V is TRBV6-1 and J is TRBJ2-7, with 8 bases lining up with TRBD2. The CDR3 consists of 14 residues. The V gene end was trimmed by 6 bases and the J gene end by 5 bases; junction bases not matched to a gene: 9. Germline CDR1 reads MNHNS; CDR2 reads SASEGT. In DNA form, the CDR3 reads TGTGCCAGCAGACTTAGCGGGATCAGTCACGAGCAGTACTTC. Translation: CASRLSGISHEQYF.

This clonotype was detected a few times. The chain couples TRBV13 to TRBJ2-3; D uncertain. Germline loops: CDR1 PRHDT, CDR2 FYEKMQ (reference sequence). The CDR3 contains 14 residues. The V end was cut by 5 bases, the J end by 4 bases, with 13 bases between. The CDR3 here is CASSAGPSADTQYF. CDR3 DNA sequence: TGTGCCAGCAGCGCCGGCCCGAGCGCAGATACGCAGTATTTT. Using reference TRBV13 and TRBJ2-3 for the parts outside the CDR3, the full variable domain is AAGVIQSPRHLIKEKRETATLKCYPIPRHDTVYWYQQGPGQDPQFLISFYEKMQSDKGSIPDRFSAQQFSDYHSELNMSSLELGDSALYFCASSAGPSADTQYFGPGTRLTVL.